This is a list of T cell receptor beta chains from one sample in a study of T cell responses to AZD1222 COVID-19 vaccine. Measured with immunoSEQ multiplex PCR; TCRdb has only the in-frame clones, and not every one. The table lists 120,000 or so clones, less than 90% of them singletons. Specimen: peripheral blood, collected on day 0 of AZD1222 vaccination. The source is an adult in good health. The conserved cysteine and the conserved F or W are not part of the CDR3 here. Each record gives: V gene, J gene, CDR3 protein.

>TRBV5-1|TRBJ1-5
ASSLEGGNQPQH
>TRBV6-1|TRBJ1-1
ASSEVRDTEAF
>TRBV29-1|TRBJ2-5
SAKDRGETQY
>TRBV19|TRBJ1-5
ASSAGTAFNQPQH
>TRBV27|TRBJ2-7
ASSLNFRQGRSYEQY
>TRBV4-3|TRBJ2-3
ASSQDRVGLAGHD
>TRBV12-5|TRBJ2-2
ASGFRQGTTGELF
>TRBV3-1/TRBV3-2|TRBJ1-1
ASSQRPGGGNTEAF
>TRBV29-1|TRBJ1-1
SVEVLGQGSDEAF
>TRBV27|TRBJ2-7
ASSLTGGREVPYEQY
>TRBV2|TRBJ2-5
ASSEIRNYQETQY
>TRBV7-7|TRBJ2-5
ASSLESTAQETQY
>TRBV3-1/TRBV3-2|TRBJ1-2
ASSLNSLGGSGYT
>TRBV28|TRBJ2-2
ATEGLNANTGELF
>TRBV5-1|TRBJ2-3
ASSLGGVSTDTQY
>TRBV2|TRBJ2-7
ASRGLGLSYEQY
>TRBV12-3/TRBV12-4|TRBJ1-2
ASSFIGSGYT
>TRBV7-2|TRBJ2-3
ASILGFGGTDTQY
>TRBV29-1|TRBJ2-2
SVGKSGTGELF
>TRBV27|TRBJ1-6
ASSSTLPNSPLH
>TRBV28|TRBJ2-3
ASSSPSGAFNTDTQY
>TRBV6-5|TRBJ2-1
ASSIQVGSYNEQF
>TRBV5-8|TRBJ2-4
ASSGLPLATNIQY
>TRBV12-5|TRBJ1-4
ASVPQGDRGGEKLF